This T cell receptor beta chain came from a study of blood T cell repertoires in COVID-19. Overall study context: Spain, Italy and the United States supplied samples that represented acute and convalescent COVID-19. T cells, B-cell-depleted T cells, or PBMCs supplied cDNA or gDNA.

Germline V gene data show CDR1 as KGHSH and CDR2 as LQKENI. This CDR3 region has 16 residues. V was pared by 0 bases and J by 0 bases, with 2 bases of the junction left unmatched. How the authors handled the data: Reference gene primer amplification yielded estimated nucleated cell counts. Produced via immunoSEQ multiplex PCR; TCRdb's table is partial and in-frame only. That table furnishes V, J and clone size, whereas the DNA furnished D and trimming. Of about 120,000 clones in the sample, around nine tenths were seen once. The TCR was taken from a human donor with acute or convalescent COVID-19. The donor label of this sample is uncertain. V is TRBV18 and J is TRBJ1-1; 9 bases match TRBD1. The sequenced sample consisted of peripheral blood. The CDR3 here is CASSPPGQGLNTEAFF. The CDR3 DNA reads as TGTGCCAGCTCACCACCGGGACAGGGTTTGAACACTGAAGCTTTCTTT.